This note documents a single TCR beta chain sequence. The Seattle patients joined while their infection was active and were tracked longitudinally afterward. The record originates from a study of blood T cell repertoires in COVID-19. Study in general: COVID-19 samples from acute and convalescent phases originated in the United States, Italy and Spain. T cells, B-cell-depleted T cells, or PBMCs supplied cDNA or gDNA.

Original data processing: From reference gene primer amplification, estimates of nucleated cell counts were derived. Data came from immunoSEQ multiplex PCR; TCRdb stores just in-frame clones and leaves some out. The V and J calls and clone size are taken from that table; D and trimming were inferred from the DNA. The repertoire holds 70,000 to 100,000 clones, with roughly 90% as singletons. CDR1 is GTSNPN, CDR2 SVGIG, per germline (reference sequence). V lost 0 bases and J lost 4, with 10 bases in between. The CDR3 spans 14 residues. This TCR was recovered from a man aged 50-60 years with COVID-19, enrolled during active disease. The V gene is TRBV30, the J gene TRBJ1-3; a possible D gene is TRBD1 (6 bases). Source material: peripheral blood. CDR3 in amino acids: CAWSVQGQGNTIYF. Written as DNA, the CDR3 is TGTGCCTGGAGTGTACAGGGTCAGGGAAACACCATATATTTT.